These T cell receptor beta chains were read from a single sample in a study of blood T cells in healthy people across ages. TCRdb called the 5' RACE reads again in MiXCR, with one record for every CDR3 protein. The sample records 870,000 or so distinct CDR3 sequences, 25% to 30% being singletons. Sequenced: blood. The receptors were gathered from an elderly woman in good health. CDR3s include the opening cysteine and the closing phenylalanine or tryptophan. Each record gives: V gene, CDR3 length, D gene, J gene, clone size, CDR3 DNA, CDR3 protein. A D gene is named only where the DNA matches it firmly. Size is omitted from some rows. Given values are once, few, many or a class for expanded clones.

TRBV20-1	15	TRBD2	TRBJ2-1	many	TGCAGTGCTAGATCGCCGGGGGGGGGCTACAATGAGCAGTTCTTC	CSARSPGGGYNEQFF
TRBV7-2	13	.	TRBJ2-5	many	TGTGCCAGCAGCCGCGCGCGGGCGGAGACCCAGTACTTC	CASSRARAETQYF
TRBV4-3	15	.	TRBJ1-5	.	TGCGCCAGCAGCCAAGATCTTTATGTGGGTCCGCCCCAGCATTTT	CASSQDLYVGPPQHF
TRBV2	13	TRBD1	TRBJ2-2	many	TGTGCCAGCAGCACGGACAGGGCCGGGGAGCTGTTTTTT	CASSTDRAGELFF
TRBV5-5	14	.	TRBJ1-4	.	TGTGCCAGCAGCTTCGTTGGATTTAATGAAAAACTGTTTTTT	CASSFVGFNEKLFF
TRBV7-2	13	.	TRBJ2-7	.	TGTGCCAGCAAAACCGGGGCCCGCAACGAGCAGTACTTC	CASKTGARNEQYF
TRBV5-1	19	TRBD2	TRBJ2-7	few	TGCGCCAGCAGCTTGGTTGGGACGGCCTTCCGGGGGGATTACAATGAGCAGTACTTC	CASSLVGTAFRGDYNEQYF
TRBV29-1	13	.	TRBJ1-5	few	TGCAGCGTTGAATGGGGGAGCAATCAGCCCCAGCATTTT	CSVEWGSNQPQHF
TRBV3-1	12	.	TRBJ2-2	.	TGTGCCAGCAGCCAAGTCCCCGGGGAGCTGTTTTTT	CASSQVPGELFF
TRBV6-2/TRBV6-3	15	TRBD2	TRBJ2-7	few	TGTGCCAGCAGGGCCTCCGGGACTAGATATCACGAGCAGTACTTC	CASRASGTRYHEQYF
TRBV6-2/TRBV6-3	15	TRBD1	TRBJ1-2	few	TGTGCCAGCAGCCAAACCGGGACAGGGTACTATGGCTACACCTTC	CASSQTGTGYYGYTF